Each of the 32 T cell receptor beta chains below was sequenced from the same sample in a study of PD-1 blockade in mismatch repair-deficient tumors. The protocol was immunoSEQ multiplex PCR, while the TCRdb copy is restricted to in-frame clones and leaves out a portion. There are 56,000 or so clones in the sample; over 75% occur only once, and approximately 8.4% lies in the top ten. The material was peripheral blood, obtained approximately 20 weeks after starting pembrolizumab. The receptors come from an adult with mismatch repair-deficient cancer.

V and J are TRBV5-1 and TRBJ2-7, with 11 bases lining up with TRBD2. V trimming: 4 bases; J trimming: 3 bases; junction bases outside the gene matches: 12. The CDR3 spans 17 residues. Germline V gene data show CDR1 as SGHRS and CDR2 as YFSETQ. The CDR3 protein is CASSATSGSSTVYEQYF. CDR3 in DNA: TGCGCCAGCAGCGCCACTAGCGGGAGTTCTACTGTCTACGAGCAGTACTTC.

The chain carries TRBV6-5 and TRBJ2-3; tentative D call: TRBD1 (6 bases). The ends were cut back, 6 bases at V and 4 bases at J, with 17 bases in the middle. Germline CDR1 MNHEY, CDR2 SVGAGI. This CDR3 contains 15 residues. DNA of the CDR3: TGTGCCAGCAGCAAAAGAATACAGGGCCCAGATACGCAGTATTTT. This gives the protein CASSKRIQGPDTQYF.

In its sample, this clone was seen a few times. The chain recombines TRBV5-1 with TRBJ2-2, with 9 positions matching TRBD1. The V gene end was trimmed by 4 bases and the J gene end by 3 bases; junction bases not matched to a gene: 4. This CDR3 has 15 residues. The V gene's germline CDR1 is SGHRS and CDR2 YFSETQ. In nucleotides, the CDR3 is TGCGCCAGCAGCCTGTGGGACAGGGACACCGGGGAGCTGTTTTTT. Protein sequence: CASSLWDRDTGELFF.

The chain uses TRBV13 and TRBJ1-1; 7 bases map to TRBD1. This CDR3 has 15 residues. Germline values: CDR1 PRHDT, CDR2 FYEKMQ (reference sequence). J was trimmed by 1 base and V by 5 bases; bases with no gene match: 7. For the CDR3, the DNA is TGTGCCAGCAGCGTGACAGGGAAGGGGAACACTGAAGCTTTCTTT. Protein sequence: CASSVTGKGNTEAFF.

The V and J genes are TRBV2 and TRBJ2-3; no reliable D call. This CDR3 contains 14 residues. Germline V gene lookup returns CDR1 SNHLY and CDR2 FYNNEI. Trimming left V 4 bases short and J 3 bases short, with 11 bases between. The CDR3 is CASSGPWGTDTQYF. The CDR3 DNA reads TGTGCCAGCAGTGGACCGTGGGGAACAGATACGCAGTATTTT.

CDR3 DNA: TGTGCCAGTAGTATTCAGACAGGAGGAACTGAAGCTTTCTTT. It codes for CASSIQTGGTEAFF. J is TRBJ1-1 and V is TRBV19; D possibly corresponds to TRBD1 (6 bases). This CDR3 has 14 residues. Germline V lookup: CDR1 LNHDA, CDR2 SQIVND (reference sequence). V lost 3 bases, J lost 5 bases, and 13 bases lay in between. Full variable domain (outside the CDR3, taken from reference TRBV19 and TRBJ1-1): DGGITQSPKYLFRKEGQNVTLSCEQNLNHDAMYWYRQDPGQGLRLIYYSQIVNDFQKGDIAEGYSVSREKKESFPLTVTSAQKNPTAFYLCASSIQTGGTEAFFGQGTRLTVV.

This chain connects TRBV7-2 to TRBJ2-1; D may be TRBD2 (5 bases). Germline assignment: CDR1 SGHTA and CDR2 FQGNSA. V lost 10 bases and J 2 bases, leaving 18 bases between the germline ends. The CDR3 contains 15 residues. In DNA form, the CDR3 reads TGTGCCACCGCGGCGGGCCGTGCAACCTACAATGAGCAGTTCTTC. Protein: CATAAGRATYNEQFF.

The V call is TRBV27, the J call TRBJ2-7; D unresolved. The CDR3 sequence is 13 residues long. Germline V gene lookup returns CDR1 MNHEY and CDR2 SMNVEV (reference sequence). The germline V and J ends were trimmed by 0 bases and 2 bases, with 5 bases remaining between them. CDR3 protein: CASSLSSTYEQYF. CDR3 in DNA: TGTGCCAGCAGTTTATCTTCTACCTACGAGCAGTACTTC.

The genes are TRBV7-2 and TRBJ1-3; TRBD1 aligns across 8 bases. Germline CDR1 reads SGHTA; CDR2 reads FQGNSA. The CDR3 is 17 amino acids. With 6 bases clipped from V and 8 bases from J, the junction kept 18 bases outside the gene matches. CDR3 loop: CASSLLPSGRGRDTIYF. CDR3 coding DNA: TGTGCCAGCAGTTTATTACCCAGCGGCAGGGGGCGAGACACCATATATTTT.

In its sample, this clone was seen a few times. CDR3: CAAPLRAGYGYTF. The CDR3 DNA reads TGTGCTGCGCCACTCAGGGCCGGCTATGGCTACACCTTC. This chain links TRBV30 with TRBJ1-2; D might be TRBD1 (5 bases). CDR1 GTSNPN and CDR2 SVGIG come from the germline V gene (reference sequence). The CDR3 covers 13 residues.

The chain is built from TRBV7-2 and TRBJ2-3; D is uncertain. The germline CDR1 and CDR2 sequences are SGHTA and FQGNSA. Trimming stripped 5 bases from V and 0 bases from J, with 15 bases between. This CDR3 comprises 16 residues. Here the CDR3 reads CASSQSMVVSTDTQYF. Written as DNA, the CDR3 is TGTGCCAGCAGCCAAAGTATGGTCGTTAGCACAGATACGCAGTATTTT.

The chain is built from TRBV6-5 and TRBJ2-5; the D call may be TRBD1 or TRBD2 (5 bases each). The CDR3 has 15 residues. Germline V gives CDR1 MNHEY, CDR2 SVGAGI. The germline V and J ends were trimmed by 0 bases and 1 base, with 9 bases remaining between them. This CDR3 is CASSYSGTFQETQYF. As DNA, the CDR3 is TGTGCCAGCAGTTACTCCGGGACGTTCCAAGAGACCCAGTACTTC.

This rearrangement joins TRBV18 to TRBJ1-3, with no clear D. Trimming removed 6 bases from V and 2 bases from J, with 11 bases in between. The length of the CDR3 is 14 residues. From germline, CDR1 is KGHSH and CDR2 LQKENI. The CDR3 coding sequence is TGTGCCAGCTCGCCTTCTTTGACTGGAAACACCATATATTTT. Its protein product is CASSPSLTGNTIYF. Using reference TRBV18 and TRBJ1-3 for the parts outside the CDR3, the full variable domain is NAGVMQNPRHLVRRRGQEARLRCSPMKGHSHVYWYRQLPEEGLKFMVYLQKENIIDESGMPKERFSAEFPKEGPSILRIQQVVRGDSAAYFCASSPSLTGNTIYFGEGSWLTVV.

The chain has TRBV5-6 and TRBJ2-5; 7 nucleotides line up with TRBD1. CDR1 and CDR2 from the germline V gene are SGHDT and YYEEEE. V lost 0 bases to trimming and J lost 1 base; unmatched junction nucleotides: 3. CDR3 length: 15 residues. The CDR3: CASSLEGTVQETQYF. In DNA, the CDR3 is TGTGCCAGCAGCTTGGAAGGGACAGTCCAAGAGACCCAGTACTTC.

The rearrangement uses TRBV7-4 and TRBJ2-1; 10 positions match TRBD2. The CDR3 loop spans 18 amino acids. CDR1 is SGHVT, CDR2 SQSDAQ, per germline. The V segment lost 3 bases and the J segment 0 bases; nucleotides outside the gene matches: 8. The CDR3 coding sequence is TGTGCCAGCAGCTTCAGGAGCGGGAGGGTTTACTCCTACAATGAGCAGTTCTTC. It translates to CASSFRSGRVYSYNEQFF.

A few counts support this clone. The rearrangement joins TRBV18 to TRBJ1-1; perhaps TRBD1 as D (6 bases). Germline V gene data show CDR1 as KGHSH and CDR2 as LQKENI. This CDR3 spans 14 amino acids. The V gene lost 2 bases and the J gene lost 5 bases, with 12 bases spanning the gap. The CDR3 bases are TGTGCCAGCTCACCATCAGGGGCGCCTACTGAAGCTTTCTTT. Protein sequence: CASSPSGAPTEAFF. Variable domain in full (rest from reference TRBV18 and TRBJ1-1): NAGVMQNPRHLVRRRGQEARLRCSPMKGHSHVYWYRQLPEEGLKFMVYLQKENIIDESGMPKERFSAEFPKEGPSILRIQQVVRGDSAAYFCASSPSGAPTEAFFGQGTRLTVV.

This clone has just one count. The rearrangement uses TRBV14 and TRBJ2-7; 10 bases align to TRBD1. The CDR3 runs to 17 residues. J gave up 3 bases and V 0 bases, and 8 bases lay outside the gene matches. Per the germline V gene, CDR1 is SGHDN and CDR2 is FVKESK. The CDR3 is CASSQEGGTGAHYEQYF. CDR3 bases: TGTGCCAGCAGCCAAGAGGGGGGGACAGGGGCGCACTACGAGCAGTACTTC.

The V and J genes are TRBV19 and TRBJ2-5; perhaps TRBD1 as D (7 bases). The J call may be mistaken, given a closer DNA end match to TRBJ2-7. From germline, CDR1 is LNHDA and CDR2 SQIVND (reference sequence). The CDR3 runs to 14 residues. CDR3 loop: CASSRRDSSYEQYF. The DNA of the CDR3 is TGTGCCAGTAGTAGGCGGGACAGTTCCTACGAGCAGTACTTC.

The V and J genes are TRBV5-4 and TRBJ2-3, with 8 bases fitting TRBD2. The V gene end was trimmed by 0 bases and the J gene end by 2 bases; junction bases not matched to a gene: 5. This CDR3 region has 16 residues. The germline gives CDR1 SGHNT, CDR2 YYREEE (reference sequence). CDR3 in amino acids: CASSLALAGVTDTQYF. The DNA of the CDR3 is TGTGCCAGCAGCTTGGCTCTAGCGGGTGTCACAGATACGCAGTATTTT.

This clone appeared a few times. The chain employs TRBV7-2 and TRBJ2-7; the match to TRBD1 covers 7 bases. V dropped 4 bases and J dropped 0; count of bases not matched to a gene: 9. The CDR3 extends over 16 amino acids. Per germline, CDR1 SGHTA and CDR2 FQGNSA. CDR3 sequence (DNA): TGTGCCAGCAGCTCGAAAGGGGGCGTGAGCTCCTACGAGCAGTACTTC. Translation: CASSSKGGVSSYEQYF.

The rearrangement links TRBV14 to TRBJ2-5; D is possibly TRBD1 (6 bases). V was clipped by 3 bases and J by 4 bases, with 21 bases between them. The CDR3 sequence is 17 residues long. Germline V lookup: CDR1 SGHDN, CDR2 FVKESK. As DNA, the CDR3 is TGTGCCAGCAGCCATTTACCGTCGACAGGTCGGGCAGAGACCCAGTACTTC. It encodes CASSHLPSTGRAETQYF. Using reference TRBV14 and TRBJ2-5 for the parts outside the CDR3, the full variable domain is EAGVTQFPSHSVIEKGQTVTLRCDPISGHDNLYWYRRVMGKEIKFLLHFVKESKQDESGMPNNRFLAERTGGTYSTLKVQPAELEDSGVYFCASSHLPSTGRAETQYFGPGTRLLVL.

The chain couples TRBV6-6 to TRBJ2-2; D is undetermined. The CDR3 loop spans 10 amino acids. The V end lost 6 bases, the J end lost 6 bases, and 2 bases lay between the germline ends. Germline values: CDR1 MNHNY, CDR2 SVGAGI (reference sequence). The CDR3 protein is CASRSGELFF. The CDR3 region has the DNA TGTGCCAGCAGGTCCGGGGAGCTGTTTTTT.

The chain uses TRBV7-6 and TRBJ1-4; TRBD1 is a possible D gene (5 bases). Trimming shortened V by 5 bases and J by 1 base, and 26 bases separated the two germline ends. CDR3 length: 20 amino acids. The germline V gene has CDR1 SGHVS and CDR2 FNYEAQ. In DNA, the CDR3 is TGTGCCAGCAGCCATAACCCGACAGCCGAGATCATGGGAACTAATGAAAAACTGTTTTTT. It translates to CASSHNPTAEIMGTNEKLFF.

This sequence joins TRBV15 and TRBJ2-1; a weak D match, TRBD1 (6 bases). Looked up from germline, CDR1 is LNHNV and CDR2 is YYDKDF (reference sequence). The CDR3 runs to 15 residues. The ends were cut back, 9 bases at V and 7 bases at J, with 22 bases in the middle. For the CDR3, the DNA is TGTGCCACTTCGGCGAACAGGGAAAATGTAAATGAGCAGTTCTTC. Translated, it gives CATSANRENVNEQFF.

The chain employs TRBV7-9 and TRBJ2-6; TRBD1 matches at 12 bases. Per germline, CDR1 SEHNR and CDR2 FQNEAQ (reference sequence). V was clipped by 3 bases and J by 4 bases; unmatched bases: 7. This CDR3 spans 18 amino acids. CDR3: CASSFPGQGAGGANVLTF. CDR3 coding DNA: TGTGCCAGCAGCTTTCCGGGACAGGGGGCGGGGGGGGCCAACGTCCTGACTTTC.

In this sample, this clone turned up once. The V gene is TRBV19, the J gene TRBJ1-1; D is ambiguous. The V gene lost 2 bases and the J gene lost 0 bases, with 10 bases spanning the gap. From germline, CDR1 is LNHDA and CDR2 SQIVND (reference sequence). The CDR3 runs 15 residues. The CDR3 DNA follows: TGTGCCAGTAGTATATCGGCCAGTCTGAACACTGAAGCTTTCTTT. Its protein is CASSISASLNTEAFF.

The chain couples TRBV5-4 to TRBJ2-2, with TRBD2 identical over 9 bases. From germline, CDR1 is SGHNT and CDR2 YYREEE (reference sequence). The CDR3 is 15 amino acids. Germline trimming cut 5 bases from V and 4 bases from J; bases unmatched to any gene: 6. The CDR3 is CASSTGLARTGELFF. DNA of the CDR3: TGTGCCAGCAGTACGGGACTAGCACGCACCGGGGAGCTGTTTTTT.

The CDR3 nucleotides read TGTGCCAGCAGCCAAAGCACAGTGGCTTTCTTT. Translation gives CASSQSTVAFF. This chain links TRBV14 with TRBJ1-1; D not resolved. There are 11 residues in the CDR3. V dropped 2 bases and J dropped 11 bases, with 9 bases sitting between them. Germline V CDR1 and CDR2: SGHDN, FVKESK.

This clone was counted between two and nine times. This chain links TRBV19 with TRBJ2-6; 8 nucleotides align to TRBD1. J lost 2 bases, V lost 4 bases, and 7 bases had no gene match. CDR1 is LNHDA, CDR2 SQIVND, per germline (reference sequence). CDR3 size: 17 residues. CDR3 DNA sequence: TGTGCCAGTAGTAGTTCAGGGGGCGCGACTGGGGCCAACGTCCTGACTTTC. The encoded protein is CASSSSGGATGANVLTF.

The chain recombines TRBV2 with TRBJ2-1; D is perhaps TRBD2 (6 bases). The CDR3 is made up of 13 amino acids. With 5 bases removed from V and 9 bases from J, the gap between germline ends came to 14 bases. Germline V gene sequence: CDR1 SNHLY, CDR2 FYNNEI. For the CDR3, the DNA is TGTGCCAGCAGTAGCCTAGCGTCCCGTGAGCAGTTCTTC. Translating gives CASSSLASREQFF.

V and J are TRBV12-5 and TRBJ2-3; no clear D gene. V shed 1 base and J shed 5 bases, with 13 bases lying between them. From germline, CDR1 is LGHNT and CDR2 FRNRAP. The CDR3 has 15 residues. CDR3 in amino acids: CASGLGDRSLDTQYF. CDR3 nucleotide sequence: TGTGCTAGTGGTTTGGGAGACCGCTCCTTAGATACGCAGTATTTT.

The chain couples TRBV7-2 to TRBJ2-7, with a tentative D call TRBD1 (6 bases). The V and J ends lost 0 bases and 1 base respectively, with 10 bases between them. This CDR3 comprises 15 residues. Germline loops: CDR1 SGHTA, CDR2 FQGNSA. The CDR3 nucleotides read TGTGCCAGCAGCTTAGCGAACAGGGTTTCCTACGAGCAGTACTTC. This translates into CASSLANRVSYEQYF.